This TCR beta chain was identified during a study of T-cell reconstitution after alpha-beta-depleted transplantation in children listed by TCRdb under 2016. The study in broad terms: T-cell immune reconstitution after TCRalphabeta/CD19-depleted allogeneic hematopoietic cell transplantation in children was quantitatively tracked in the study by means of TCR repertoire profiling.

The V end loses 3 bases and the J end loses 4 bases, and a stretch of 12 bases separates them. Via the germline V gene, CDR1 is MNHEY and CDR2 SVGEGT. The CDR3 numbers 14 residues from cysteine through phenylalanine. The sequence is cut down to CDR3 DNA, 42 bases in frame from base 1. In regard to this clonotype: Its antigen target is currently unknown. Within one base of it there is no much larger clone, and no base qualities were kept.

The library was generated by PCR. These reads were obtained on an Illumina HiSeq 2500. TCR library preparation used molecular barcoding, with unique molecular identifiers applied to normalize quantification of the TCRbeta repertoire. Clones were called with MiXCR by TCRdb after fastp trimmed the public reads at Q25, and only in-frame beta chains were retained. Here each entry gathers all rows of one CDR3 protein and keeps the most common genes and DNA. The sample table records approximately 400,000 distinct CDR3 sequences; roughly a tenth of these occur just once. About 5% of the sample comes from the top ten.

The receptor comes from a human donor who donated a stem cell graft to a child with acute myeloid leukemia. Rearrangement joined TRBV6-2 or TRBV6-3 to TRBJ1-2; the D gene is perhaps TRBD1, on 5 matching bases. Sequencing used PBMCs from the stem cell graft donor, obtained from the stem cell graft. For the CDR3, the sequence is CASSYPGQGYGYTF. At the DNA level, the sequence is TGTGCCAGCAGTTATCCGGGGCAGGGCTATGGCTACACCTTC.